The rows below give T cell receptor beta chains drawn from one sample of a study of T cell responses to AZD1222 COVID-19 vaccine. Sequencing used immunoSEQ multiplex PCR; TCRdb keeps in-frame clones, though not all of them. Among roughly 170,000 clones listed, 90% to 95% were seen once. The source material was peripheral blood, sampled 28 days after the second AZD1222 dose. The origin of the receptors is an adult who received the AZD1222 COVID-19 vaccine. Each CDR3 is given with its conserved first and last residue.

v_gene,len,CDR3aa
TRBV29-1,13,CSVDLAGGGEQFF
TRBV7-9,14,CASRLPGGNEKLFF
TRBV18,15,CASSPRTASTDTQYF
TRBV18,18,CASSRTGHEDSRTDTQYF
TRBV27,13,CASSLGWTFEQYF
TRBV7-2,14,CASSLSQGSPEAFF
TRBV2,17,CASSEGLIIGGNQPQHF
TRBV6-1,17,CASSVRVHGTGGQPQHF
TRBV19,16,CASSKSDRPSGNTIYF
TRBV9,14,CASSVEPEGNTIYF
TRBV28,16,CASSFGQVSGATEAFF
TRBV2,12,CASGGEQETQYF
TRBV4-3,17,CASSQYRQGATGSPLHF
TRBV28,12,CASKESGNTIYF
TRBV2,15,CASTRTGREDQPQHF
TRBV4-3,15,CASSQVTGAGSPLHF
TRBV15,14,CATSRDGSSYEQYF
TRBV11-2,14,CASSLGQGTSEAFF
TRBV28,18,CASSFRPSAREVTGELFF
TRBV10-3,14,CAISDRAEGTEAFF
TRBV6-5,13,CASEKPVASGYTF
TRBV12-3/TRBV12-4,13,CASSSDRGSPLHF
TRBV19,16,CASSNTGTGDSYEQYF
TRBV29-1,14,CSVGEGGLYYGYTF
TRBV7-8,16,CASSSAGGPNTGELFF
TRBV28,13,CASSPGRTYEQYF
TRBV6-2/TRBV6-3,15,CASSYFAGVRTEAFF
TRBV28,15,CASSALGNTEETQYF
TRBV3-1/TRBV3-2,15,CASSLTGAKNYGYTF